This T cell receptor (beta chain) came from a study of post-analysis software for immune sequencing data. Carried by the TCR beta cDNA libraries were unique molecular identifiers. T cells, about 0.9 to 10 million of them, yielded 500,000 to 600,000 cDNA molecules. TCRdb re-analysed the PCR reads in MiXCR, keeping a single row per CDR3 protein. The sample contains about 540,000 distinct CDR3 sequences, around 31% of which appear only once. CDR3 size: 15 residues. Germline V CDR1 and CDR2: MNHNY, SVGAGI (reference sequence). V was pared by 2 bases and J by 0 bases, with 8 bases between. With regard to this clonotype: Antigen specificity is unknown.

The study, taken as a whole, reports: Patients had higher frequencies than controls of about five TRBV segments, including TRBV5-6, TRBV5-1 and TRBV20-1.

The receptor's source is a girl between 2 and 17 years old with multiple sclerosis. Sequencing was done on a sample of blood. The chain carries TRBV6-6 and TRBJ1-5; D not certain. The CDR3, as DNA: TGTGCCAGCAGTTACCGCTCGGATAGCAATCAGCCCCAGCATTTT. It is translated as CASSYRSDSNQPQHF.